The next 7 T cell receptor beta chains were all read from a single sample in a study of T cell changes during pregnancy in multiple sclerosis. Repertoires were generated with immunoSEQ multiplex PCR, while TCRdb's copy carries only in-frame clones and drops some. Of about 120,000 clones listed, 90% to 95% are singletons. The material was peripheral blood, obtained in the third trimester of pregnancy. These receptors all stem from a female donor with multiple sclerosis, enrolled in a pregnancy study.

The rearrangement joins TRBV7-6 to TRBJ2-7; 11 nucleotides agree with TRBD1. The CDR3 totals 15 residues. Germline V gene lookup returns CDR1 SGHVS and CDR2 FNYEAQ. Trimming took 5 bases from V and 3 from J; bases not matched to a gene: 6. The CDR3 DNA follows: TGTGCCAGCAGCGTCACCGGGACAGGGGGCTACGAGCAGTACTTC. Protein product: CASSVTGTGGYEQYF.

For this clone: The same CDR3 also results from other DNA sequences found in this sample. The rearrangement links TRBV7-9 to TRBJ2-5; D unresolved. The V gene's germline CDR1 is SEHNR and CDR2 FQNEAQ (reference sequence). The CDR3 length is 11 residues. Trimming removed 4 bases from V and 2 bases from J, with 2 bases in between. CDR3 nucleotide sequence: TGTGCCAGCAGCTCACAAGAGACCCAGTACTTC. Translated: CASSSQETQYF.

The V and J genes are TRBV28 and TRBJ2-7; 9 nucleotides agree with TRBD1. This CDR3 has 15 residues. Germline values: CDR1 MDHEN, CDR2 SYDVKM. The V gene end was trimmed by 5 bases and the J gene end by 5 bases; junction bases not matched to a gene: 10. The CDR3 sequence: CASSTWGQGFHEQYF. In DNA, the CDR3 is TGTGCCAGCAGTACGTGGGGACAGGGATTCCACGAGCAGTACTTC.

The chain employs TRBV7-9 and TRBJ2-1; TRBD2 might be the D (5 bases). The germline gives CDR1 SEHNR, CDR2 FQNEAQ (reference sequence). Between the trimmed V and J ends, which lost 4 bases and 2 bases, there was a span of 6 bases. The CDR3 runs to 13 residues. Here the CDR3 reads CASSSTTYNEQFF. CDR3 DNA: TGTGCCAGCAGCTCGACTACCTACAATGAGCAGTTCTTC.

J is TRBJ2-2 and V is TRBV6-1, with TRBD1 identical over 7 bases. Germline V gives CDR1 MNHNS, CDR2 SASEGT. The CDR3 covers 13 residues. The V gene end was trimmed by 2 bases and the J gene end by 8 bases; junction bases not matched to a gene: 2. CDR3 bases: TGTGCCAGCAGTGAAAACAGGGGAGGGGAGCTGTTTTTT. Translated: CASSENRGGELFF.

The V call is TRBV6-4, the J call TRBJ2-1; weak D call: TRBD1 (6 bases). Germline V gene lookup returns CDR1 MRHNA and CDR2 SNTAGT. The CDR3 has 13 residues. V dropped 5 bases and J dropped 8 bases, with 13 bases sitting between them. CDR3 residues: CASSFTGLDEQFF. CDR3 DNA: TGTGCCAGCAGTTTCACAGGGTTGGATGAGCAGTTCTTC.

The rearrangement links TRBV9 to TRBJ1-1; D not certain. V was pared by 4 bases and J by 0 bases, with 13 bases between. The germline V gene encodes CDR1 SGDLS and CDR2 YYNGEE. The CDR3 sequence is 15 residues long. The DNA of the CDR3 is TGTGCCAGCAGCCCTACCCACCTCATGAACACTGAAGCTTTCTTT. Protein sequence: CASSPTHLMNTEAFF. Full variable domain (missing parts from reference TRBV9 and TRBJ1-1): DSGVTQTPKHLITATGQRVTLRCSPRSGDLSVYWYQQSLDQGLQFLIQYYNGEERAKGNILERFSAQQFPDLHSELNLSSLELGDSALYFCASSPTHLMNTEAFFGQGTRLTVV.